Included here is one TCR beta chain sequence, with context. The CDR3 is made up of 13 amino acids. Deletions cut 10 bases from V and 0 bases from J, with 13 bases between. CDR1 is SGHAT, CDR2 FQNNGV, per germline. Clones were read by immunoSEQ multiplex PCR, and TCRdb kept only the in-frame ones, dropping some. The sample shows about 68,000 clones, around 80% of them seen only once. This entry is derived from a study of cytotoxic CD8 clonotypes in ibrutinib-treated CLL. The sequence came from a human donor with chronic lymphocytic leukemia. The sequences come from PBMCs, collected at disease progression, from a patient treated with ibrutinib. The rearrangement uses TRBV11-2 and TRBJ2-7; TRBD2 is a possible D gene (6 bases). This CDR3 is CATSWGVSYEQYF. DNA of the CDR3: TGTGCCACCTCCTGGGGGGTCTCCTACGAGCAGTACTTC.